This note documents a single T cell receptor (beta chain) sequence. Its antigen is unidentified. Some clones are missing from TCRdb's copy, which holds only in-frame ones; the method was immunoSEQ multiplex PCR. The sample contains about 75,000 clones, 85% of which appear only once. This specimen belongs to a study of OX40 agonist ivuxolimab in advanced cancers. Across the study: Ivuxolimab is an agonistic anti-OX40 (CD134) antibody, and patients were treated with it.

Study-level points and caveats: CD8+ T cells were the subset that, on average, had more expanded clones than CD4+.

Trimming left V 6 bases short and J 2 bases short, with 9 bases between. CDR3 length: 13 amino acids. Germline lookup yields CDR1 MNHEY and CDR2 SVGAGI. Drawing of blood for sampling happened at baseline, at cycle 4 day 1, and at cycle 7 day 1. The sequence came from an adult with an advanced solid tumor such as melanoma, head and neck, liver or kidney cancer. The chain employs TRBV6-5 and TRBJ2-3; tentatively, D is TRBD1 (6 bases). Material: CD4+ or CD8+ T cells sorted from blood, obtained in a trial of the OX40 agonist ivuxolimab. The CDR3 sequence is CASSLGATDTQYF. The CDR3 bases are TGTGCCAGCAGCCTGGGGGCCACAGATACGCAGTATTTT.